This is a list of T cell receptor beta chains from one sample in a study of shared clonotypes between healthy human individuals. The repertoire was sequenced with immunoSEQ multiplex PCR; TCRdb's copy has only in-frame clones and lacks some. The data show 1 million to 1.3 million clones, around 78% seen once. The material sequenced was memory CD4+ T cells from PBMCs. The receptors were gathered from a young man in good health. Some clones in this sample may be carry-over from other donors' samples. The CDR3 runs from the conserved cysteine through the conserved F or W. A D gene is named only where the DNA matches it firmly. Clone size is given for some rows only: seen once, a few or many times, or a class if the clone is expanded.

D gene	V gene	clone size	J gene	CDR3 DNA	CDR3 protein
-	TRBV5-4	-	TRBJ2-5	TGTGCCAGCAGCTTGGGCGGGACAGAAGAGACCCAGTACTTC	CASSLGGTEETQYF
TRBD1	TRBV5-5	-	TRBJ1-5	TGTGCCAGCAGCTCCTCCCCAGGGGGCGGCAATCAGCCCCAGCATTTT	CASSSSPGGGNQPQHF
TRBD2	TRBV7-9	-	TRBJ2-3	TGTGCCAGCAGCTTTACTAGCGGGAGTGAAACAGATACGCAGTATTTT	CASSFTSGSETDTQYF
TRBD1	TRBV27	once	TRBJ2-1	TGTGCCAGCGCTCCGAGACAGGGCGGGCGGAACAATGAGCAGTTCTTC	CASAPRQGGRNNEQFF
-	TRBV5-1	-	TRBJ1-6	TGCGCCAGCAGCTTGCCCGAAGGAGGCTCACCCCTCCACTTT	CASSLPEGGSPLHF
TRBD1	TRBV5-4	few	TRBJ2-7	TGTGCCAGCAGCTTAGGTGCGGTGGCTGATAGAGGCAGGGGGATAAACGAGCAGTACTTC	CASSLGAVADRGRGINEQYF
-	TRBV5-1	once	TRBJ2-7	TGCGCCAGCAGCTTCCCAAGGGCCACACGCCCCTACGAGCAGTACTTC	CASSFPRATRPYEQYF
TRBD2	TRBV27	-	TRBJ2-7	TGTGCCACCAAGAAAGTAGCGGGAAACGACGAGCAGTACTTC	CATKKVAGNDEQYF
-	TRBV5-1	-	TRBJ2-1	TGCGCCAGCAGCTTGGGGGTCCAGAGGGTCAATGAGCAGTTCTTC	CASSLGVQRVNEQFF
TRBD1	TRBV6-5	few	TRBJ1-2	TGTGCCAGCAGTTACTCTAACCCGGGACAGGGGGCTGGCTACACCTTC	CASSYSNPGQGAGYTF
TRBD1	TRBV18	-	TRBJ2-7	TGTGCCAGCTCACCACCGCCGACAGGGATCTACGAGCAGTACTTC	CASSPPPTGIYEQYF
-	TRBV5-1	-	TRBJ2-3	TGCGCCAGCAGCTTGCAAGGCCTCGGGGCCACAGATACGCAGTATTTT	CASSLQGLGATDTQYF
-	TRBV6-1	once	TRBJ1-1	TGTGCCAGCAGTGTGGTTCGAGGGGAGGGGTACACTGAAGCTTTCTTT	CASSVVRGEGYTEAFF
-	TRBV5-8	few	TRBJ2-5	TGTGCCAGCAGCTTGCTAGAGACCCAGTACTTC	CASSLLETQYF
-	TRBV29-1	-	TRBJ2-1	TGCAGCGGGTGGGACTCTCCCTACAATGAGCAGTTCTTC	CSGWDSPYNEQFF
-	TRBV25-1	-	TRBJ2-3	TGTGCCAGCTGGAGGCCCAGGGTTCTTAACACAGATACGCAGTATTTT	CASWRPRVLNTDTQYF
-	TRBV5-4	many	TRBJ1-2	TGTGCCAGCACCACCTCCACCCAGGCGGCTAACTATGGCTACACCTTC	CASTTSTQAANYGYTF
-	TRBV20-1	few	TRBJ2-3	TGCAGTGCTAGAGTCGTGGATACGCAGTATTTT	CSARVVDTQYF
TRBD1	TRBV7-2	-	TRBJ2-7	TGTGCCAGCAGCTTAGACAGGGGATACTACGAGCAGTACTTC	CASSLDRGYYEQYF
TRBD1	TRBV7-3	-	TRBJ1-1	TGTGCCAGCAGCCCTCAAGGGGGCGTAACTGAAGCTTTCTTT	CASSPQGGVTEAFF
-	TRBV10-2	few	TRBJ2-5	TGCGCCAGCAAAGGGGGGCAAGAGACCCAGTACTTC	CASKGGQETQYF
-	TRBV18	-	TRBJ1-1	TGTGCCAGCTCACCCCCGGGACCAGGAGCTTTCTTT	CASSPPGPGAFF
-	TRBV5-1	-	TRBJ1-2	TGCGCCAGCTCTCGGGGGGAGGGCTCCGGTGGCTACACCTTC	CASSRGEGSGGYTF
TRBD1	TRBV5-1	-	TRBJ2-3	TGCGCCAGCAGCTTGGGACAGGGGTTTGTCACAGATACGCAGTATTTT	CASSLGQGFVTDTQYF
TRBD2	TRBV6-5	once	TRBJ2-1	TGTGCCAGCAGTTACTCTGGGACTACAGGCAATGAGCAGTTCTTC	CASSYSGTTGNEQFF
-	TRBV6-6	-	TRBJ2-7	TGTGCCAGCAGTCCGCAGGACTACGAGCAGTACTTC	CASSPQDYEQYF
-	TRBV7-9	-	TRBJ1-1	TGTGCCAGCAGCTTGGAAAGACGGGGGAACACTGAAGCTTTCTTT	CASSLERRGNTEAFF
TRBD1	TRBV18	-	TRBJ1-3	TGTGCCAGCTCACCCCCCCTGCAGGGGGCGCGTGGAAACACCATATATTTT	CASSPPLQGARGNTIYF
-	TRBV25-1	-	TRBJ2-7	TGTGCCAGCCGCGCCGGGCAGAACTACGAGCAGTACTTC	CASRAGQNYEQYF
-	TRBV29-1	-	TRBJ2-3	TGCAGCGAAGGCGAGGCCGCAGATACGCAGTATTTT	CSEGEAADTQYF
-	TRBV15	many	TRBJ1-5	TGTGCCACCAGCAGGGACAGTGATCAGCCCCAGCATTTT	CATSRDSDQPQHF
-	TRBV14	-	TRBJ1-1	TGTGCCAGCAAAAAGCAACCGAACACTGAAGCTTTCTTT	CASKKQPNTEAFF
-	TRBV2	-	TRBJ2-1	TGTGCCAGCAGTGAAGCGGGTAATGAGCAGTTCTTC	CASSEAGNEQFF
-	TRBV13	few	TRBJ2-1	TGTGCCAGCAGCCTGCACAATGAGCAGTTCTTC	CASSLHNEQFF
TRBD2	TRBV4-1	-	TRBJ2-1	TGCGCCAGCAGCCCGAGGTTAGCGGGACAAACCTACAATGAGCAGTTCTTC	CASSPRLAGQTYNEQFF
TRBD2	TRBV4-1	-	TRBJ2-7	TGCGCCAGCAGCCAAGAAGAGCGGGGGCGCTACGAGCAGTACTTC	CASSQEERGRYEQYF
-	TRBV14	many	TRBJ2-5	TGTGCCAGCAGCCAACCAGCTCTTCGTGAGACCCAGTACTTC	CASSQPALRETQYF
-	TRBV4-1	-	TRBJ1-1	TGCGCCAGCAGCCCGAAACTGGACACCCTCATGAACACTGAAGCTTTCTTT	CASSPKLDTLMNTEAFF
TRBD2	TRBV9	-	TRBJ2-4	TGTGCCAGCAGCCCACGAAGGGGAGGGAGGAGCATTCAGTACTTC	CASSPRRGGRSIQYF
-	TRBV28	-	TRBJ1-4	TGTGCCAGCAGTCAGGAGGCTTTAAGGGAAAAACTGTTTTTT	CASSQEALREKLFF
-	TRBV19	-	TRBJ2-7	TGTGCCAGTAGCCTCAAGTCCGCGGGCCTCTACGAGCAGTACTTC	CASSLKSAGLYEQYF
TRBD2	TRBV7-8	-	TRBJ2-1	TGTGCCAGCAGCTTACCTAAGAGACTAGCGGGGAACTACAATGAGCAGTTCTTC	CASSLPKRLAGNYNEQFF
-	TRBV5-1	-	TRBJ2-3	TGCGCCAGCAGCTTAGCGCCTTCGGGAAACACAGATACGCAGTATTTT	CASSLAPSGNTDTQYF
TRBD2	TRBV7-9	many	TRBJ2-5	TGTGCCAGCAGCCGGACTAGCCTGGAGACCCAGTACTTC	CASSRTSLETQYF
-	TRBV4-1	-	TRBJ2-5	TGCGCCAGCAGCCAAGTTCCAACTAGCCAAGAGACCCAGTACTTC	CASSQVPTSQETQYF
TRBD2	TRBV27	-	TRBJ2-1	TGTGCCAGCAGTGGGACTAGCGGCTACAATGAGCAGTTCTTC	CASSGTSGYNEQFF
-	TRBV28	-	TRBJ1-6	TGTGCCAGCAGTCTAGACATAGGGAATTCACCCCTCCACTTT	CASSLDIGNSPLHF
TRBD2	TRBV11-2	-	TRBJ2-7	TGTGCCAGCAGCTTAATCGGTGCTAGCGGGTACTCCTACGAGCAGTACTTC	CASSLIGASGYSYEQYF
TRBD2	TRBV10-3	-	TRBJ2-1	TGTGCCATCAGTGAGAGCGGGAGCTACAATGAGCAGTTCTTC	CAISESGSYNEQFF
TRBD2	TRBV7-2	-	TRBJ2-2	TGTGCCAGCAGCCCGACGAGCGGGAGGCCCGGGGAGCTGTTTTTT	CASSPTSGRPGELFF
-	TRBV7-9	-	TRBJ2-1	TGTGCCAGCAGCCCACTGGCAGGGAACTCCTACAATGAGCAGTTCTTC	CASSPLAGNSYNEQFF
-	TRBV29-1	-	TRBJ2-5	TGCAGCATACGGACGGGTGGGAGAGAGACCCAGTACTTC	CSIRTGGRETQYF
-	TRBV28	-	TRBJ1-3	TGTGCCAGCAGTTTATTACCAGCCTCTGGAAACACCATATATTTT	CASSLLPASGNTIYF
-	TRBV7-3	-	TRBJ1-1	TGTGCCAGCAGCTTAGACCGGGACACTGAAGCTTTCTTT	CASSLDRDTEAFF
-	TRBV7-9	-	TRBJ2-4	TGTGCCAGCAGCTTATGGACGTGGGGGCTAGCCAAAAACATTCAGTACTTC	CASSLWTWGLAKNIQYF
-	TRBV4-2	few	TRBJ2-6	TGTGCCAGCAGCCGTACCAGGGATCGGTCTGGGGCCAACGTCCTGACTTTC	CASSRTRDRSGANVLTF
TRBD2	TRBV28	-	TRBJ2-7	TGTGCCAGCAAGTCCGGGACTAGCGGGAGGGAGCAGTACTTC	CASKSGTSGREQYF
TRBD2	TRBV28	-	TRBJ2-7	TGTGCCAGCAGTCTTTGGGGACTAGACTCCTACGAGCAGTACTTC	CASSLWGLDSYEQYF
TRBD1	TRBV5-1	-	TRBJ2-1	TGCGCCAGCAGCACGGGACAGCTCAGCTCCTACAATGAGCAGTTCTTC	CASSTGQLSSYNEQFF
-	TRBV4-2	-	TRBJ1-5	TGTGCCAGCAGCCAAGAACCGATCGGGGAAGAGGGCAATCAGCCCCAGCATTTT	CASSQEPIGEEGNQPQHF